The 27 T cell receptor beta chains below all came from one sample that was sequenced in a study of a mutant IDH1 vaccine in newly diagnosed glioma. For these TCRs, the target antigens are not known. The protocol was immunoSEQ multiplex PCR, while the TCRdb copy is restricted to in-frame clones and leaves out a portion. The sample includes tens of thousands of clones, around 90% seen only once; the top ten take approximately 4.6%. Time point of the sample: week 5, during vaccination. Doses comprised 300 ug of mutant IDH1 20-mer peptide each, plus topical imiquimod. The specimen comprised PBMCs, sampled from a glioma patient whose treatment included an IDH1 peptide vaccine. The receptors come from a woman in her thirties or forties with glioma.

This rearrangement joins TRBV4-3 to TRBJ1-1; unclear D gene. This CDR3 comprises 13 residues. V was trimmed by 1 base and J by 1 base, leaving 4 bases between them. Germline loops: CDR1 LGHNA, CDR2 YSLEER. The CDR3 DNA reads TGCGCCAGCAGCCAAGGACCGAACACTGAAGCTTTCTTT. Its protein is CASSQGPNTEAFF.

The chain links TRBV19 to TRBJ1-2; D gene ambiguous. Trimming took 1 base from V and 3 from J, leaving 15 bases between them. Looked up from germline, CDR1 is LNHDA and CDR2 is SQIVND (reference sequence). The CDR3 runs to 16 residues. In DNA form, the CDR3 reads TGTGCCAGTAGTATAGCCGGCACACCGAGAGACTATGGCTACACCTTC. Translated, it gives CASSIAGTPRDYGYTF.

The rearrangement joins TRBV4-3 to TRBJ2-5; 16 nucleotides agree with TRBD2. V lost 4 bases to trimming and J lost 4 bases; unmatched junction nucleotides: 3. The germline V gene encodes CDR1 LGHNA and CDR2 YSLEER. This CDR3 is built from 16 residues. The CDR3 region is CASSPGTSGGAETQYF. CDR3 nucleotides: TGCGCCAGCAGCCCCGGGACTAGCGGGGGGGCAGAGACCCAGTACTTC.

CDR3 residues: CASSVQAGYGYTF. CDR3 nucleotide sequence: TGTGCCAGCAGTGTCCAGGCTGGCTATGGCTACACCTTC. This chain joins TRBV27 and TRBJ1-2; no definite D call. The V end lost 5 bases, the J end lost 4 bases, and 11 bases lay between the germline ends. There are 13 residues in the CDR3. CDR1 and CDR2 from the germline V gene are MNHEY and SMNVEV (reference sequence).

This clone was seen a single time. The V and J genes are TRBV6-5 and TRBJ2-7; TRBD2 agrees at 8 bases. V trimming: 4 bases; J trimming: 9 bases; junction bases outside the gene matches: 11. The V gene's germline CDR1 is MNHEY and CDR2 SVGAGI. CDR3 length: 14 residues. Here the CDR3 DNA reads TGTGCCAGCAGTTCGGGTAGCGGGACCCCCGTGCAGTACTTC. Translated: CASSSGSGTPVQYF.

The CDR3 is CASSDPLSGPNTGELFF. As DNA, the CDR3 is TGTGCCAGCAGTGACCCCTTAAGCGGCCCGAACACCGGGGAGCTGTTTTTT. The gene calls are TRBV2 and TRBJ2-2; TRBD2 is a possible D gene (5 bases). The ends were cut back, 3 bases at V and 0 bases at J, with 14 bases in the middle. CDR3 length: 17 amino acids. CDR1 and CDR2 from the germline V gene are SNHLY and FYNNEI.

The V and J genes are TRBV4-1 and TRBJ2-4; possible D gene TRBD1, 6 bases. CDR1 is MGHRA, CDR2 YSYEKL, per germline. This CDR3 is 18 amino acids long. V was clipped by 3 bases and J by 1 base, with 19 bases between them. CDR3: CASSHLGKARGAKNIQYF. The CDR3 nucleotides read TGCGCCAGCAGCCACCTAGGCAAGGCGAGGGGGGCCAAAAACATTCAGTACTTC.

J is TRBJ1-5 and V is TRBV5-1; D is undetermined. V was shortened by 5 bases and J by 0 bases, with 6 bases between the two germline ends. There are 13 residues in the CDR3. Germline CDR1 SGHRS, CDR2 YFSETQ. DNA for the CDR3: TGCGCCAGCAGTTTGACTAGCAATCAGCCCCAGCATTTT. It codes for CASSLTSNQPQHF. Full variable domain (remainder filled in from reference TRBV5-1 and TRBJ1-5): KAGVTQTPRYLIKTRGQQVTLSCSPISGHRSVSWYQQTPGQGLQFLFEYFSETQRNKGNFPGRFSGRQFSNSRSEMNVSTLELGDSALYLCASSLTSNQPQHFGDGTRLSIL.

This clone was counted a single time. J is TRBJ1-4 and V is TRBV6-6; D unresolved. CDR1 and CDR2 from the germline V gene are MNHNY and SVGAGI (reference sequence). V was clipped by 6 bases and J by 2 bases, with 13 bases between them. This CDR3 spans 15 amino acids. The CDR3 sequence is CASRPPGDTNEKLFF. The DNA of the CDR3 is TGTGCCAGCAGGCCCCCCGGGGATACTAATGAAAAACTGTTTTTT.

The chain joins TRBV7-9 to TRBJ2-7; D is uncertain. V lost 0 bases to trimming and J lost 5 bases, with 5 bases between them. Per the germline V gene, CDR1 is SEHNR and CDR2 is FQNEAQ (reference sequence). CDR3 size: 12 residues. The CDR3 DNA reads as TGTGCCAGCAGCTTAGCCCGGAACGAGCAGTACTTC. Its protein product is CASSLARNEQYF.

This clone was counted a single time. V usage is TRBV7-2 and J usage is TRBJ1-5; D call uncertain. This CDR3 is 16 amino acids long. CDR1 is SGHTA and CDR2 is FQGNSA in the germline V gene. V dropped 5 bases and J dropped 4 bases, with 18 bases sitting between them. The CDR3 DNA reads TGTGCCAGCAGCCGTGAAGTCCCAGTCGGGAATCAGCCCCAGCATTTT. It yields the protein CASSREVPVGNQPQHF.

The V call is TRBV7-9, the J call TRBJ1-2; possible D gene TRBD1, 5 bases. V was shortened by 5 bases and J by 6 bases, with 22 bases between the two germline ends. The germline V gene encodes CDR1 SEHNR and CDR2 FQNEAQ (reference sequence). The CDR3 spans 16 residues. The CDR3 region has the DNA TGTGCCAGCAGCCACAAGTGGCAGGGAGGATCGGATGGCTACACCTTC. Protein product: CASSHKWQGGSDGYTF.

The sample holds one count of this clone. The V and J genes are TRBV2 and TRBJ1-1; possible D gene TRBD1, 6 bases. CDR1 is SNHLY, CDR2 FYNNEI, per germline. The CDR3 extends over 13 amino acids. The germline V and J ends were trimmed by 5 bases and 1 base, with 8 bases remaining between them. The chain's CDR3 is CASSSDRNTEAFF. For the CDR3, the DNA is TGTGCCAGCAGTTCGGACAGGAACACTGAAGCTTTCTTT.

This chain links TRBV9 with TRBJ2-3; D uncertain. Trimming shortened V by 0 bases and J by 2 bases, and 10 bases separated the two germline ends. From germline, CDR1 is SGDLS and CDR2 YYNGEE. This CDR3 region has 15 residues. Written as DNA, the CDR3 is TGTGCCAGCAGCGTAGCCGGAACGGACACAGATACGCAGTATTTT. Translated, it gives CASSVAGTDTDTQYF.

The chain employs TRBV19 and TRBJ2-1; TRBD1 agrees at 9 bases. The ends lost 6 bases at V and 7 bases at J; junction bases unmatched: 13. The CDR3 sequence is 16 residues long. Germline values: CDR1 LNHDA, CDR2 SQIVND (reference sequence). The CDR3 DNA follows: TGTGCCAGTAGAAAACTCAGGGACAGGGATACGAATGAGCAGTTCTTC. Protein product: CASRKLRDRDTNEQFF.

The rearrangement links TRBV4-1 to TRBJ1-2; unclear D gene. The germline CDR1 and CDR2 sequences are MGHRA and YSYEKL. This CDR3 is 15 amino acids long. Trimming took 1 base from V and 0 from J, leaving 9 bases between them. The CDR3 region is CASSQVLNTNYGYTF. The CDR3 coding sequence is TGCGCCAGCAGCCAAGTTCTAAATACTAACTATGGCTACACCTTC.

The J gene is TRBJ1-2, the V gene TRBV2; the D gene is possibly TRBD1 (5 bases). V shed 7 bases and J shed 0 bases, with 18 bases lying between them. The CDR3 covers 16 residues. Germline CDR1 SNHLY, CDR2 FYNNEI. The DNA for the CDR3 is TGTGCCAGCACCGGAGGGGATGCTAGAACTAACTATGGCTACACCTTC. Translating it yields CASTGGDARTNYGYTF.

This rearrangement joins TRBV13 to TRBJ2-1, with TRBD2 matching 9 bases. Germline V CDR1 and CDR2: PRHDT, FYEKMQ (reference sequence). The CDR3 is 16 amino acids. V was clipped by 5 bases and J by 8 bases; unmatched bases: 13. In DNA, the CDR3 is TGTGCCAGCAGCGGCAGATTAGCGGGAGAGGGGGATGAGCAGTTCTTC. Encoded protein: CASSGRLAGEGDEQFF.

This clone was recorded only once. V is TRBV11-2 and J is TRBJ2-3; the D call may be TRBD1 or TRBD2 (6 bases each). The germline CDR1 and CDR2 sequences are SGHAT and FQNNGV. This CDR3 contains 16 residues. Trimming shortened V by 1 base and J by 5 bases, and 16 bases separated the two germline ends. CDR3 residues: CASSLVRGADRDTQYF. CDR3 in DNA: TGTGCCAGCAGCTTAGTAAGGGGGGCCGACCGAGATACGCAGTATTTT. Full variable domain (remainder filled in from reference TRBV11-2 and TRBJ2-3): EAGVAQSPRYKIIEKRQSVAFWCNPISGHATLYWYQQILGQGPKLLIQFQNNGVVDDSQLPKDRFSAERLKGVDSTLKIQPAKLEDSAVYLCASSLVRGADRDTQYFGPGTRLTVL.

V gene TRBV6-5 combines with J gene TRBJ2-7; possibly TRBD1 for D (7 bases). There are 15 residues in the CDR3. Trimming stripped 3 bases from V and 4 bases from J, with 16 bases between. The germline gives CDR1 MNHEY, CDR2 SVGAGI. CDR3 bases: TGTGCCAGCAGTTATAGCCTTTCAGGGGGGTACGAGCAGTACTTC. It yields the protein CASSYSLSGGYEQYF.

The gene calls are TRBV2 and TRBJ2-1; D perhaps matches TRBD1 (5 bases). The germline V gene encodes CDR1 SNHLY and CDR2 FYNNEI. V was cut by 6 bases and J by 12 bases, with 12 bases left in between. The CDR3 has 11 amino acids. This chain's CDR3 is CASSKGLAQFF. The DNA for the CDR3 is TGTGCCAGCAGCAAGGGGTTGGCGCAGTTCTTC.

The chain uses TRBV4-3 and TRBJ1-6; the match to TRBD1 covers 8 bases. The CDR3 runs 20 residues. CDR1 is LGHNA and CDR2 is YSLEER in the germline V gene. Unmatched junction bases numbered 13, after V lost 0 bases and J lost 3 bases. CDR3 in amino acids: CASSQDVPGGTFFYNSPLHF. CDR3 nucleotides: TGCGCCAGCAGCCAAGATGTCCCAGGGGGCACGTTCTTCTATAATTCACCCCTCCACTTT.

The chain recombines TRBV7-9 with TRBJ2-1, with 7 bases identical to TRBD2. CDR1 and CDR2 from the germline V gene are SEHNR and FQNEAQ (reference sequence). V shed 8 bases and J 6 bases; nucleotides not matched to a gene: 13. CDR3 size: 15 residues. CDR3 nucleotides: TGTGCCAGCGGAACCGCGGGAGTTTGGCGCAATGAGCAGTTCTTC. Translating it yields CASGTAGVWRNEQFF.

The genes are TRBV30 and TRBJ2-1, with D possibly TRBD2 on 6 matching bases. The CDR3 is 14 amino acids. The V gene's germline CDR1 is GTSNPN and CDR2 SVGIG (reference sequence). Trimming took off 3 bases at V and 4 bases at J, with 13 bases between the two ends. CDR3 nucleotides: TGTGCCTGGAGATACCCGACTAGGTACAATGAGCAGTTCTTC. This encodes CAWRYPTRYNEQFF.

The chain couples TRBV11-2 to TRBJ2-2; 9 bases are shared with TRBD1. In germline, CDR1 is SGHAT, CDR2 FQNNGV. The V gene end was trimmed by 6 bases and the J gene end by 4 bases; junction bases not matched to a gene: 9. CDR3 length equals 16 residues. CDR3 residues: CASRTPGQGITGELFF. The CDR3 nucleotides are TGTGCCAGCAGGACCCCGGGACAGGGAATCACCGGGGAGCTGTTTTTT.

This CDR3 is CASSYGGGPGKNIQYF. In nucleotides, the CDR3 is TGTGCCAGCAGTTACGGGGGGGGGCCGGGAAAAAACATTCAGTACTTC. The chain carries TRBV6-5 and TRBJ2-4, with a possible D match to TRBD2 (7 bases). V lost 2 bases, J lost 4 bases, and 15 bases lay in between. Germline V gene sequence: CDR1 MNHEY, CDR2 SVGAGI. This CDR3 comprises 16 residues.

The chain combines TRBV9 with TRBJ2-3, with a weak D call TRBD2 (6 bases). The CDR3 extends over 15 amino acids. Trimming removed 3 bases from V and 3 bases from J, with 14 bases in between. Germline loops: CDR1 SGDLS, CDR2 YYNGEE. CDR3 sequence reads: CASSALANPTDTQYF. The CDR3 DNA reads TGTGCCAGCAGCGCACTAGCTAACCCGACAGATACGCAGTATTTT.